This entry describes one T cell receptor beta chain. What it binds is not known. Use of 60 Vbeta and 13 Jbeta primers characterized the PCR. The assay was immunoSEQ multiplex PCR, and TCRdb's table has in-frame clones only and misses some. The profile shows about 240,000 clones, over 70% of them singletons. There are 15 residues in the CDR3. J gave up 2 bases and V 3 bases, and 5 bases lay outside the gene matches. The germline V gene encodes CDR1 SGDLS and CDR2 YYNGEE. These data are taken from a study of cytomegalovirus exposure and HLA in healthy donors. Study-wide results and caveats: An Asian-associated ancestry cluster reportedly showed fewer N-insertions than the approximately 650-donor mean in a later analysis. Across HLA loci, a later analysis found differing TCR association rates, with DRB1 most and HLA-C fewest. When presence/absence was analysed, sequencing depth was taken to be roughly uniform across donors.

The sequencing sample was made of PBMCs. The V gene is TRBV9, the J gene TRBJ2-3; 8 nucleotides align to TRBD2. The receptor's source is a woman aged 55-69 years in good health and CMV-seropositive. The chain's CDR3 is CASSASGRHTDTQYF. As DNA, the CDR3 is TGTGCCAGCAGCGCAAGCGGGAGACACACAGATACGCAGTATTTT.